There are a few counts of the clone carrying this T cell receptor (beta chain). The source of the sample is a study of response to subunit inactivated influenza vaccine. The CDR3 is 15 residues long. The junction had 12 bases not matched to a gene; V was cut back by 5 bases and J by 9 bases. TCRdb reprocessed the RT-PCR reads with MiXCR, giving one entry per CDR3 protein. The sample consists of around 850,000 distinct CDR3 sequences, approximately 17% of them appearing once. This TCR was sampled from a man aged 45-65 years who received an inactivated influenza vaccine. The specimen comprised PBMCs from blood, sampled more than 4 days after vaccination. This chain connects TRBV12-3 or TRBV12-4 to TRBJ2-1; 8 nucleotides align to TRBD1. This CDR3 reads CASSVHTTGVSEQFF. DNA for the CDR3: TGTGCCAGCAGTGTACACACGACAGGGGTGAGTGAGCAGTTCTTC.